The rows below give T cell receptor beta chains drawn from one sample of a study of cytomegalovirus exposure and HLA in healthy donors. Generated by immunoSEQ multiplex PCR, the TCRdb table keeps only in-frame clones and is missing some. Of 120,000 or so clones listed, around 84% are singletons. The sample was PBMCs. Receptors were obtained from a middle-aged woman in good health and CMV-seronegative. CDR3s include the opening cysteine and the closing phenylalanine or tryptophan. Each record gives: clone size, J gene, V gene, D gene, CDR3 DNA, CDR3 protein. A D gene is named only where the DNA matches it firmly. Size is omitted from some rows. Given values are once, few, many or a class for expanded clones.

abundance: NA; j_gene: TRBJ1-3; v_gene: TRBV11-2; d_gene: TRBD1; CDR3nt: TGTGCCAGCAGCTTAGATACTTACAGGGGCTACTCTGGAAACACCATATATTTT; CDR3aa: CASSLDTYRGYSGNTIYF
abundance: NA; j_gene: TRBJ2-6; v_gene: TRBV6-4; d_gene: NA; CDR3nt: TGTGCCAGCAGTGACTCGGCAGGCGCTGGGGCCAACGTCCTGACTTTC; CDR3aa: CASSDSAGAGANVLTF
abundance: NA; j_gene: TRBJ2-3; v_gene: TRBV6-5; d_gene: TRBD2; CDR3nt: TGTGCCAGCAGTTACTCGGGAGGGATAGGCACAGATACGCAGTATTTT; CDR3aa: CASSYSGGIGTDTQYF
abundance: NA; j_gene: TRBJ1-6; v_gene: TRBV7-2; d_gene: NA; CDR3nt: TGTGCCAGCAGCTTATCGGCAGGGCTTAGTAATTCACCCCTCCACTTT; CDR3aa: CASSLSAGLSNSPLHF
abundance: NA; j_gene: TRBJ2-4; v_gene: TRBV21-1; d_gene: NA; CDR3nt: TGTGCCAGCATACAGCGATGTACCTGGGGACAGGGGTTAACCAAAAACAGTCAGTACTTC; CDR3aa: CASIQRCTWGQGLTKNSQYF
abundance: NA; j_gene: TRBJ2-7; v_gene: TRBV7-2; d_gene: NA; CDR3nt: TGTGCCAGCAGCACCCAGCCCAGTACCAGCGAGCAGTACTTC; CDR3aa: CASSTQPSTSEQYF
abundance: NA; j_gene: TRBJ1-5; v_gene: TRBV2; d_gene: TRBD1; CDR3nt: TGTGCCAGCACGGGACAGGGAAGCAATCAGCCCCAGCATTTT; CDR3aa: CASTGQGSNQPQHF
abundance: NA; j_gene: TRBJ1-5; v_gene: TRBV27; d_gene: NA; CDR3nt: TGTGCCAGCAGGAACAGCCGGCAGGGGAATCAGCCCCAGCATTTT; CDR3aa: CASRNSRQGNQPQHF
abundance: NA; j_gene: TRBJ1-4; v_gene: TRBV7-9; d_gene: NA; CDR3nt: TGTGCCAGCAGCCCGTTTAAATTCGGGGTAGAGGAAAAACTGTTTTTT; CDR3aa: CASSPFKFGVEEKLFF
abundance: NA; j_gene: TRBJ2-7; v_gene: TRBV11-2; d_gene: NA; CDR3nt: TGTGCCAGCAGCTTAGATCCGAGCTTTTACTACGAGCAGTACTTC; CDR3aa: CASSLDPSFYYEQYF
abundance: few; j_gene: TRBJ2-7; v_gene: TRBV11-2; d_gene: TRBD2; CDR3nt: TGTGCCAGCAGCTTAGATAGCGGGAGGGCCCACGAGCAGTACTTC; CDR3aa: CASSLDSGRAHEQYF
abundance: NA; j_gene: TRBJ1-1; v_gene: TRBV6-5; d_gene: TRBD1; CDR3nt: TGTGCCAGCAGTGACTTGGGGACAGCGAACACTGAAGCTTTCTTT; CDR3aa: CASSDLGTANTEAFF
abundance: few; j_gene: TRBJ2-4; v_gene: TRBV4-2; d_gene: TRBD2; CDR3nt: TGTGCCAGCAGCCAAAACGGGGGACTAGCCTCCATTCCGGCCAAAAACAGTCAGTACTTC; CDR3aa: CASSQNGGLASIPAKNSQYF
abundance: NA; j_gene: TRBJ1-3; v_gene: TRBV19; d_gene: NA; CDR3nt: TGTGCCAGTAGTACCGGTCCCCTACGGTGGAGGGTCTCTGGAAACACCATATATTTT; CDR3aa: CASSTGPLRWRVSGNTIYF
abundance: NA; j_gene: TRBJ1-5; v_gene: TRBV27; d_gene: NA; CDR3nt: TGTGCCAGCAGTCTCCGGTCTCAGGGGCTGGGGCGCAATCAGCCCCAGCATTTT; CDR3aa: CASSLRSQGLGRNQPQHF
abundance: NA; j_gene: TRBJ2-1; v_gene: TRBV10-3; d_gene: NA; CDR3nt: TGTGCCATCGGGGCTCCCACAAATGAGCAGTTCTTC; CDR3aa: CAIGAPTNEQFF
abundance: NA; j_gene: TRBJ1-5; v_gene: TRBV28; d_gene: NA; CDR3nt: TGTGCCAGCAGCACGGGTAGTGTTTTAAGGAGGCAGCCCCAGCATTTT; CDR3aa: CASSTGSVLRRQPQHF
abundance: NA; j_gene: TRBJ2-5; v_gene: TRBV7-2; d_gene: NA; CDR3nt: TGTGCCAGCAGCGGGGGCCTCCCGAGGGAGACCCAGTACTTC; CDR3aa: CASSGGLPRETQYF
abundance: NA; j_gene: TRBJ1-1; v_gene: TRBV28; d_gene: NA; CDR3nt: TGTGCCAGTCCCCCAGGTGGACATCAGAACACTGAAGCTTTCTTT; CDR3aa: CASPPGGHQNTEAFF
abundance: once; j_gene: TRBJ2-1; v_gene: TRBV29-1; d_gene: NA; CDR3nt: TGCAGCGTTGGGACAGACAACAATGAGCAGTTCTTC; CDR3aa: CSVGTDNNEQFF
abundance: NA; j_gene: TRBJ1-2; v_gene: TRBV28; d_gene: NA; CDR3nt: TGTGCCAGCAGTTTATTGGCCGAGGAGGGCTACACCTTC; CDR3aa: CASSLLAEEGYTF
abundance: NA; j_gene: TRBJ2-7; v_gene: TRBV4-2; d_gene: NA; CDR3nt: TGTGCCAGCAGCCAAGCGGCGGACTACCACGAGCAGTACTTC; CDR3aa: CASSQAADYHEQYF
abundance: NA; j_gene: TRBJ1-3; v_gene: TRBV11-2; d_gene: NA; CDR3nt: TGTGCCAGCAGCTTCGGGGGAAACACCATATATTTT; CDR3aa: CASSFGGNTIYF
abundance: NA; j_gene: TRBJ1-2; v_gene: TRBV18; d_gene: TRBD1; CDR3nt: TGTGCCAGCTCACCAGGGACAGGGGGCCTTGGCTACACCTTC; CDR3aa: CASSPGTGGLGYTF
abundance: NA; j_gene: TRBJ2-3; v_gene: TRBV4-1; d_gene: TRBD2; CDR3nt: TGCGCCAGCAGCCAAGGTGGACTAGCGATATCAGATACGCAGTATTTT; CDR3aa: CASSQGGLAISDTQYF
abundance: NA; j_gene: TRBJ2-6; v_gene: TRBV2; d_gene: TRBD1; CDR3nt: TGTGCCAGCAGTGAACCAGGACAGGCAAACTCTGGGGCCAACGTCCTGACTTTC; CDR3aa: CASSEPGQANSGANVLTF
abundance: NA; j_gene: TRBJ2-1; v_gene: TRBV10-3; d_gene: NA; CDR3nt: TGTGCCGGCAGGCAAGCGGCTTACAATGAGCAGTTCTTC; CDR3aa: CAGRQAAYNEQFF
abundance: NA; j_gene: TRBJ2-7; v_gene: TRBV11-2; d_gene: TRBD2; CDR3nt: TGTGCCAGCAGCTTAGGGACTAGCGGGGCCGGGTCCTACGAGCAGTACTTC; CDR3aa: CASSLGTSGAGSYEQYF
abundance: NA; j_gene: TRBJ2-1; v_gene: TRBV28; d_gene: NA; CDR3nt: TGTGCCAGCAGTTTCCCGAGCTCCTACAATGAGCAGTTCTTC; CDR3aa: CASSFPSSYNEQFF
abundance: NA; j_gene: TRBJ1-2; v_gene: TRBV28; d_gene: NA; CDR3nt: TGTGCCAGCAGTTTAGCTGTAACTATAAAGGGCTACACCTTC; CDR3aa: CASSLAVTIKGYTF
abundance: NA; j_gene: TRBJ2-7; v_gene: TRBV28; d_gene: NA; CDR3nt: TGTGCCAGCATCTCAGAACGCGAGCAGTACTTC; CDR3aa: CASISEREQYF
abundance: few; j_gene: TRBJ2-7; v_gene: TRBV19; d_gene: TRBD1; CDR3nt: TGTGCCAGCGCTGGGGACAGCCGGTTAAGAGAGCAGTACTTC; CDR3aa: CASAGDSRLREQYF
abundance: NA; j_gene: TRBJ2-7; v_gene: TRBV5-1; d_gene: NA; CDR3nt: TGCGCCAGCAGCTTGGAAGGCAGGGGTTACGAGCAGTACTTC; CDR3aa: CASSLEGRGYEQYF
abundance: NA; j_gene: TRBJ2-5; v_gene: TRBV28; d_gene: NA; CDR3nt: TGTGCCAGCAGGGGGGCGGGGGAAGAGACCCAGTACTTC; CDR3aa: CASRGAGEETQYF
abundance: NA; j_gene: TRBJ1-4; v_gene: TRBV5-6; d_gene: NA; CDR3nt: TGTGCCAGCAGTGCGGTTGCAACTAATGAAAAACTGTTTTTT; CDR3aa: CASSAVATNEKLFF
abundance: few; j_gene: TRBJ2-7; v_gene: TRBV6-5; d_gene: NA; CDR3nt: TGTGCCAGCAGTTACTCCGCGGACACTTCCTACGAGCAGTACTTC; CDR3aa: CASSYSADTSYEQYF
abundance: once; j_gene: TRBJ2-1; v_gene: TRBV27; d_gene: NA; CDR3nt: TGTGCCAGCAGCCCTGCTCCCGGGAGCTTTTACAATGAGCAGTTCTTC; CDR3aa: CASSPAPGSFYNEQFF
abundance: NA; j_gene: TRBJ2-1; v_gene: TRBV6-6; d_gene: TRBD2; CDR3nt: TGTGCCAGCAGGGCACAGCGGGAGGGCTTCAATGAGCAGTTCTTC; CDR3aa: CASRAQREGFNEQFF
abundance: NA; j_gene: TRBJ2-2; v_gene: TRBV4-2; d_gene: NA; CDR3nt: TGTGCCAGCAGCCAAAGGGGGAACACCGGGGAGCTGTTTTTT; CDR3aa: CASSQRGNTGELFF
abundance: NA; j_gene: TRBJ2-7; v_gene: TRBV29-1; d_gene: TRBD2; CDR3nt: TGCAGCGCTGAGGGAGCGGGAGGCTCCTACGAGCAGTACTTC; CDR3aa: CSAEGAGGSYEQYF
abundance: NA; j_gene: TRBJ2-3; v_gene: TRBV19; d_gene: NA; CDR3nt: TGTGCCAGTAGTACAGATACTAGCACAGATACGCAGTATTTT; CDR3aa: CASSTDTSTDTQYF
abundance: NA; j_gene: TRBJ2-1; v_gene: TRBV2; d_gene: TRBD2; CDR3nt: TGTGCCAGCAGTCCGACGACTTCAATTAGCGGGAGTTCGGTCTTC; CDR3aa: CASSPTTSISGSSVF
abundance: NA; j_gene: TRBJ2-3; v_gene: TRBV14; d_gene: NA; CDR3nt: TGTGCCAGCAGCCCAGCGGAAGGGATAGATACGCAGTATTTT; CDR3aa: CASSPAEGIDTQYF
abundance: NA; j_gene: TRBJ2-3; v_gene: TRBV18; d_gene: TRBD2; CDR3nt: TGTGCCAGCTCACCAGCGGGAGGTTCAGATACGCAGTATTTT; CDR3aa: CASSPAGGSDTQYF
abundance: NA; j_gene: TRBJ2-5; v_gene: TRBV18; d_gene: NA; CDR3nt: TGTGCCAGCTCCCGGGTTCAAGTGTTGCTGGAGACCCAGTACTTC; CDR3aa: CASSRVQVLLETQYF
abundance: once; j_gene: TRBJ1-1; v_gene: TRBV18; d_gene: NA; CDR3nt: TGTGCCAGCTCACCACCGATGGAGACTGAAGCTTTCTTT; CDR3aa: CASSPPMETEAFF
abundance: NA; j_gene: TRBJ2-7; v_gene: TRBV7-2; d_gene: TRBD2; CDR3nt: TGTGCCAGCAGCTCCCGACCGGGACTAGCGGCCGCCTACGAGCAGTACTTC; CDR3aa: CASSSRPGLAAAYEQYF
abundance: NA; j_gene: TRBJ2-7; v_gene: TRBV6-4; d_gene: NA; CDR3nt: TGTGCCAGCTCCAGACTGGCTGCGGAAGCCTACGAGCAGTACTTC; CDR3aa: CASSRLAAEAYEQYF
abundance: once; j_gene: TRBJ1-2; v_gene: TRBV12-2; d_gene: NA; CDR3nt: TGTGCAAGTCGCTTAGGAGGGCCCCGGTTAAACGTCTGGCGCTATGGCTACACCTTC; CDR3aa: CASRLGGPRLNVWRYGYTF
abundance: NA; j_gene: TRBJ1-2; v_gene: TRBV20-1; d_gene: NA; CDR3nt: TGCAGTGCTCAACAAGGGGCAAGCTACACCTTC; CDR3aa: CSAQQGASYTF
abundance: NA; j_gene: TRBJ2-3; v_gene: TRBV28; d_gene: TRBD2; CDR3nt: TGTGCCAGCAGTCGGACTAGCGAGGTCAAGTATTTT; CDR3aa: CASSRTSEVKYF
abundance: few; j_gene: TRBJ2-5; v_gene: TRBV28; d_gene: NA; CDR3nt: TGTGCCAGCAGCTTTTCAGGGCACGAGACCCAGTACTTC; CDR3aa: CASSFSGHETQYF
abundance: NA; j_gene: TRBJ2-5; v_gene: TRBV5-4; d_gene: NA; CDR3nt: TGTGCCAGCAGCTTGGCGGGGAAGGAGACCCAGTACTTC; CDR3aa: CASSLAGKETQYF
abundance: NA; j_gene: TRBJ2-5; v_gene: TRBV5-1; d_gene: NA; CDR3nt: TGCGCCAGCAGCTTCACTCTTTATGAGACCCAGTACTTC; CDR3aa: CASSFTLYETQYF
abundance: NA; j_gene: TRBJ2-5; v_gene: TRBV6-6; d_gene: NA; CDR3nt: TGTGCCAGCAGCGCAGGGCCGGAGACCCAGTACTTC; CDR3aa: CASSAGPETQYF
abundance: once; j_gene: TRBJ1-2; v_gene: TRBV6-5; d_gene: TRBD1; CDR3nt: TGTGCCAGCAGTTACAGGGGGCACGATAACTATGGCTACACCTTC; CDR3aa: CASSYRGHDNYGYTF
abundance: NA; j_gene: TRBJ2-1; v_gene: TRBV27; d_gene: TRBD2; CDR3nt: TGTGCCAGCAGCCACATAGACGGGCTAACGGGAGGACGCGTCTACAATGAGCAGTTCTTC; CDR3aa: CASSHIDGLTGGRVYNEQFF
abundance: NA; j_gene: TRBJ2-7; v_gene: TRBV10-1; d_gene: NA; CDR3nt: TGCGCCAGCAGTGAAGGGCTAGCCCCCTACGAGCAGTACTTC; CDR3aa: CASSEGLAPYEQYF
abundance: once; j_gene: TRBJ2-3; v_gene: TRBV28; d_gene: TRBD2; CDR3nt: TGTGCCAGCAGTTTAAGAACTAGCGGGAGGGCAACGCAGTATTTT; CDR3aa: CASSLRTSGRATQYF
abundance: NA; j_gene: TRBJ2-6; v_gene: TRBV27; d_gene: TRBD1; CDR3nt: TGTGCCAGCAGTCGCCGGGACAGGGCTGGGGCCAACGTCCTGACTTTC; CDR3aa: CASSRRDRAGANVLTF